This TCR beta chain comes out of a study of T cell changes during pregnancy in multiple sclerosis. Clones were sequenced by immunoSEQ multiplex PCR, and TCRdb holds only the in-frame ones, with some missing. This table has about 59,000 clones, roughly 90% appearing once. Note on this clone: The same CDR3 arises from other DNA sequences in this sample as well.

V was cut by 3 bases and J by 5 bases, with 7 bases left in between. This CDR3 comprises 11 residues. From germline, CDR1 is SQVTM and CDR2 ANQGSEA. The sequences come from peripheral blood, collected in the third trimester of pregnancy. The sequence came from a female donor in good health, enrolled as a control in a pregnancy study. The gene calls are TRBV29-1 and TRBJ1-2, with D maybe TRBD1 (5 bases). CDR3 nucleotides: TGCAGCGTTGACCGGGGGTATGGCTACACCTTC. Its translation: CSVDRGYGYTF. Full variable domain (rest looked up from reference TRBV29-1 and TRBJ1-2): SAVISQKPSRDICQRGTSLTIQCQVDSQVTMMFWYRQQPGQSLTLIATANQGSEATYESGFVIDKFPISRPNLTFSTLTVSNMSPEDSSIYLCSVDRGYGYTFGSGTRLTVV.